These 12 T cell receptor beta chains came from one sample sequenced in a study of cytomegalovirus exposure and HLA in healthy donors. Produced via immunoSEQ multiplex PCR; TCRdb's table is partial and in-frame only. The data show a few hundred thousand clones, roughly 87% seen once. Sequencing was done on a sample of PBMCs. The receptors were sampled from a woman aged 25 to 39 in good health and CMV-seronegative.

This chain uses TRBV5-1 with TRBJ2-1, with D possibly TRBD2 on 5 matching bases. Trimming took off 0 bases at V and 10 bases at J, with 17 bases between the two ends. The CDR3 loop spans 15 amino acids. Per the germline V gene, CDR1 is SGHRS and CDR2 is YFSETQ. The CDR3 protein is CASSLGGLSQSEQFF. The CDR3 DNA is TGCGCCAGCAGCTTGGGTGGACTTAGCCAGTCGGAGCAGTTCTTC.

In this sample, this clone turned up a few times. The DNA for the CDR3 is TGTGCCAGCAGTGAATTCCGGGACTACGAGCAGTACTTC. This translates into CASSEFRDYEQYF. The chain links TRBV2 to TRBJ2-7, with a possible D match to TRBD2 (5 bases). Germline lookup yields CDR1 SNHLY and CDR2 FYNNEI. The CDR3 consists of 13 residues. V dropped 2 bases and J dropped 3 bases, with 8 bases sitting between them.

This chain links TRBV30 with TRBJ2-7; no clear D gene. The V and J ends lost 8 bases and 0 bases respectively, with 8 bases between them. The CDR3 totals 11 residues. Germline CDR1 reads GTSNPN; CDR2 reads SVGIG (reference sequence). The CDR3 DNA reads TGTGCCACAGACATCTCCTACGAGCAGTACTTC. Its protein is CATDISYEQYF.

V is TRBV4-3 and J is TRBJ2-7, with 8 bases fitting TRBD1. The CDR3 sequence is 15 residues long. With 0 bases clipped from V and 5 bases from J, the junction kept 6 bases outside the gene matches. The germline CDR1 and CDR2 sequences are LGHNA and YSLEER. The CDR3: CASSQDRTGLNEQYF. Here the CDR3 DNA reads TGCGCCAGCAGCCAAGATAGGACAGGGTTGAACGAGCAGTACTTC.

This chain connects TRBV29-1 to TRBJ2-3, with 8 bases matching TRBD1. The V and J ends lost 4 bases and 2 bases, in that order; junction bases with no gene match: 11. The CDR3 runs 16 residues. The V gene's germline CDR1 is SQVTM and CDR2 ANQGSEA. CDR3 protein: CSVGQSWTGSTDTQYF. In DNA form, the CDR3 reads TGCAGCGTTGGTCAGTCTTGGACAGGGTCCACAGATACGCAGTATTTT.

This clone came up a few times. The chain has TRBV7-9 and TRBJ2-6; either TRBD1 or TRBD2 may supply D (5 bases each). This CDR3 is 13 amino acids long. The V gene lost 6 bases and the J gene lost 4 bases, with 7 bases spanning the gap. Germline CDR1 reads SEHNR; CDR2 reads FQNEAQ (reference sequence). The CDR3 sequence: CASRGEGANVLTF. The CDR3 DNA reads TGTGCCAGCAGGGGGGAAGGGGCCAACGTCCTGACTTTC. Combining the CDR3 with reference TRBV7-9 and TRBJ2-6 gives the whole variable domain DTGVSQNPRHKITKRGQNVTFRCDPISEHNRLYWYRQTLGQGPEFLTYFQNEAQLEKSRLLSDRFSAERPKGSFSTLEIQRTEQGDSAMYLCASRGEGANVLTFGAGSRLTVL.

The rearrangement links TRBV29-1 to TRBJ2-3, with TRBD2 matching 7 bases. V shed 7 bases and J 4 bases; nucleotides not matched to a gene: 11. Germline V gives CDR1 SQVTM, CDR2 ANQGSEA. CDR3 length: 14 amino acids. The CDR3: CSADGREWADTQYF. The CDR3 DNA follows: TGCAGCGCCGACGGGCGGGAGTGGGCAGATACGCAGTATTTT.

This clone appeared a few times. The chain uses TRBV5-1 and TRBJ2-2, with TRBD1 matching 9 bases. The V gene end was trimmed by 2 bases and the J gene end by 7 bases; junction bases not matched to a gene: 6. This CDR3 has 15 amino acids. Germline values: CDR1 SGHRS, CDR2 YFSETQ. This chain's CDR3 is CASSLRDRANGELFF. The CDR3 nucleotides are TGCGCCAGCAGCTTACGGGACAGGGCAAACGGGGAGCTGTTTTTT.

This clone was observed once. V and J are TRBV12-5 and TRBJ1-2, with no clear D. CDR1 LGHNT and CDR2 FRNRAP come from the germline V gene. Trimming left V 1 base short and J 5 bases short, with 17 bases between. The CDR3 consists of 16 residues. CDR3 in amino acids: CASGLAIRRTWYGYTF. CDR3 DNA: TGTGCTAGTGGTTTGGCCATACGAAGGACGTGGTATGGCTACACCTTC.

V usage is TRBV11-3 and J usage is TRBJ2-7; D possibly corresponds to TRBD2 (6 bases). Germline V gives CDR1 SGHNT, CDR2 YENEEA. V lost 4 bases and J lost 2, with 21 bases in between. This CDR3 spans 17 amino acids. CDR3 in amino acids: CASSYGGSRGGAYEQYF. CDR3 nucleotides: TGTGCCAGCAGCTACGGGGGTTCGCGGGGAGGCGCCTACGAGCAGTACTTC.

The chain carries TRBV5-6 and TRBJ2-7, with a tentative D call TRBD1 (6 bases). This CDR3 comprises 13 residues. With 7 bases removed from V and 3 bases from J, the gap between germline ends came to 14 bases. Looked up from germline, CDR1 is SGHDT and CDR2 is YYEEEE. This CDR3 reads CASGTDSYYEQYF. CDR3 DNA: TGTGCCAGCGGGACGGACAGTTACTACGAGCAGTACTTC.

CDR3: CASSWSPITGGGSYEQYF. The CDR3 DNA reads TGTGCCAGCAGTTGGTCCCCTATTACGGGGGGAGGCTCCTACGAGCAGTACTTC. The gene calls are TRBV28 and TRBJ2-7; 7 bases are shared with TRBD2. V shed 4 bases, J shed 0 bases, and the junction held 15 bases outside the gene matches. Germline V lookup: CDR1 MDHEN, CDR2 SYDVKM. The CDR3 sequence is 18 residues long.